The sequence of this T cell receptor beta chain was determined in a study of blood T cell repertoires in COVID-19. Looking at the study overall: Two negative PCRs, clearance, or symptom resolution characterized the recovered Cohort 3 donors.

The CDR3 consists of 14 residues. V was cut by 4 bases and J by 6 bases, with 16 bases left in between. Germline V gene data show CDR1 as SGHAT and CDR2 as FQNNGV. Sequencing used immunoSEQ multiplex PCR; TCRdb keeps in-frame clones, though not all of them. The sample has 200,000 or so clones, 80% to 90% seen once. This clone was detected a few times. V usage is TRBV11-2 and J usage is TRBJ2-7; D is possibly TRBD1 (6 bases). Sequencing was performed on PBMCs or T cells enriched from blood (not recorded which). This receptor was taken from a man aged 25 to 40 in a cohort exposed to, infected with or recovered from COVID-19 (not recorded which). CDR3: CASSSALGGGEQYF. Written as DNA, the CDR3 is TGTGCCAGCAGCTCCGCTCTTGGGGGCGGCGAGCAGTACTTC.